These T cell receptor beta chains were read from a single sample in a study of shared clonotypes between healthy human individuals. Only in-frame clones appear in the TCRdb table, and some are missing; sequencing was by immunoSEQ multiplex PCR. The data hold some 350,000 clones, with around 67% observed a single time. Sequenced: memory CD4+ T cells sorted from blood. These receptors all stem from a man aged 25 to 40 in good health. Each CDR3 is given with its conserved first and last residue. Each record gives: CDR3 protein, V gene, clone size. For some rows the clone size is stated as once, few or many, or as a class when expanded; others skip it.

CASSLGTSGRRRGYEQYF	TRBV5-1	few
CAISDGSSGNTIYF	TRBV10-3	NA
CASSPPGGALGSGANVLTF	TRBV18	NA
CASSLVGLTETQYF	TRBV5-1	once
CASQMGTQGGYTF	TRBV2	few
CASSTLRGRNEQYF	TRBV7-9	few
CASSSRTGGYAGANVLTF	TRBV5-4	NA
CASSQDLATGELFF	TRBV14	NA
CARRRASYNEQFF	TRBV5-3	once
CASSYLRLEGEQYF	TRBV6-6	NA
CASSQGIGGSRLGDEQFF	TRBV4-1	NA
CASSDGTNNEQFF	TRBV2	NA
CASSPAGTGRSYNEQFF	TRBV18	once
CASSPRTSGGGTGELFF	TRBV7-8	NA
CASSAGSLRYEQYF	TRBV18	NA
CASSLSGTGNYNEQFF	TRBV27	many
CASSDLAGGTDTQYF	TRBV6-4	few
CASSIGSQAFQPQHF	TRBV19	NA
CATQRGPQETQYF	TRBV6-1	NA
CASSYTVNTGELFF	TRBV2	NA
CRRQQTGELFF	TRBV20-1	NA
CASSSHRETQYF	TRBV5-4	few
CASSDRGRETQYF	TRBV2	NA
CASSPHNQPQHF	TRBV19	NA
CASSSGLEDTGELFF	TRBV5-4	once
CASSQKETQYF	TRBV7-6	once
CASSEVYGNEQFF	TRBV6-4	NA
CAMQVSGTGYEQFF	TRBV30	NA
CASSLRRPNIQYF	TRBV28	NA
CAISLDFGTANTEAFF	TRBV10-3	NA
CASSLGGWGGGNTEAFF	TRBV5-4	NA
CASSLARNTEAFF	TRBV7-2	NA
CASSLAGGGGEKLFF	TRBV5-4	NA
CASSGVGTQYF	TRBV28	NA
CASSQDGTGHGAQYF	TRBV4-3	NA
CASSLAGAGVSEQFF	TRBV5-1	few
CASSPGQGTQYF	TRBV7-2	few
CASRSDDLSLGNTIYF	TRBV19	NA
CASSEIYEQYF	TRBV6-1	NA
CASSSSPGTNSYEQYF	TRBV28	NA
CASRMTSGSGELFF	TRBV2	NA
CASSLELAGTYEQYF	TRBV5-1	NA
CASTDGLAVSEQFF	TRBV5-8	NA